A selection of T cell receptor beta chains follows, all from one sample in a study of blood T cells in healthy people across ages. TCRdb re-analysed the 5' RACE reads in MiXCR, keeping a single row per CDR3 protein. Found here are around 1.7 million distinct CDR3 sequences, 28% of them singletons; the top ten hold roughly 8%. Sequenced sample: blood. These receptor sequences come from a young woman in good health. Both conserved end residues are part of each CDR3. A D gene is named only where the DNA matches it firmly. Clone size appears in some rows only: once, few, many, or a class for an expanded clone.

CASSPPRLDRAFNNEQFF | TGTGCCAGCAGCCCCCCCAGATTGGACAGGGCTTTTAACAATGAGCAGTTCTTC | few | TRBV7-9 | TRBD1 | TRBJ2-1
CASAPGGRNIQYF | TGCGCCAGCGCTCCTGGGGGTCGTAACATTCAGTACTTC | . | TRBV4-1 | . | TRBJ2-4
CSARSREANQETQYF | TGCAGTGCTAGAAGCAGGGAGGCCAACCAAGAGACCCAGTACTTC | . | TRBV20-1 | . | TRBJ2-5
CASSLWGASDTQYF | TGTGCCAGCAGTTTATGGGGGGCCTCAGATACGCAGTATTTT | . | TRBV12-3/TRBV12-4 | . | TRBJ2-3
CASGLETEFSGANVLTF | TGTGCTAGTGGTTTGGAGACAGAATTCTCTGGGGCCAACGTCCTGACTTTC | . | TRBV12-5 | . | TRBJ2-6
CASSEGWDGDVQFF | TGTGCCAGCAGTGAAGGGTGGGATGGGGATGTGCAGTTCTTC | . | TRBV2 | . | TRBJ2-1
CASTRGGWSGELFF | TGCGCCAGCACCAGAGGAGGGTGGAGCGGGGAGCTGTTTTTT | . | TRBV5-1 | . | TRBJ2-2
CASAREYEQYF | TGTGCCAGCGCAAGAGAATACGAGCAGTACTTC | few | TRBV2 | . | TRBJ2-7
CSVQGLRSGGLSFDNEQFF | TGCAGCGTACAGGGGCTCCGTAGCGGGGGACTCTCCTTTGACAATGAGCAGTTCTTC | few | TRBV29-1 | TRBD2 | TRBJ2-1
CSARGRTSDGYTF | TGCAGTGCTAGAGGTCGAACGTCGGATGGCTACACCTTC | . | TRBV20-1 | . | TRBJ1-2
CSARADDAGVRRYGYTF | TGCAGTGCTAGAGCCGACGACGCAGGGGTTAGACGCTATGGCTACACCTTC | . | TRBV20-1 | . | TRBJ1-2
CASSQNQRAYSNQPQHF | TGTGCCAGCAGTCAGAATCAGAGGGCGTATAGCAATCAGCCCCAGCATTTT | . | TRBV6-6 | . | TRBJ1-5
CSARDVQGPSYEQYF | TGCAGTGCTAGAGATGTACAGGGCCCTTCCTACGAGCAGTACTTC | many | TRBV20-1 | . | TRBJ2-7
CAIGRQGAYEQYF | TGTGCCATCGGGAGACAGGGAGCCTACGAGCAGTACTTC | . | TRBV10-3 | TRBD1 | TRBJ2-7
CASKGQELSPPHF | TGTGCCAGCAAAGGGCAGGAACTCTCACCCCCCCACTTT | . | TRBV2 | . | TRBJ1-6
CASSHPRSPRETQYF | TGCGCCAGCAGCCACCCCCGCTCCCCCCGAGAGACCCAGTACTTC | once | TRBV5-1 | . | TRBJ2-5
CASSSGSSYEQFF | TGTGCCAGCAGTTCCGGTAGTAGCTATGAGCAGTTCTTC | . | TRBV6-5 | . | TRBJ2-1
CASSQGQGKTQYF | TGTGCCAGCAGCCAGGGACAGGGAAAGACCCAGTACTTC | many | TRBV4-2 | TRBD1 | TRBJ2-5
CASSSTVGVHEQYF | TGTGCCAGCAGCTCGACGGTGGGTGTACACGAGCAGTACTTC | many | TRBV11-2 | . | TRBJ2-7
CASSLALQVTYEQYF | TGCGCCAGCAGCTTGGCCCTACAGGTTACCTACGAGCAGTACTTC | . | TRBV5-1 | . | TRBJ2-7
CATSSSFSISSYNEQFF | TGTGCCACCAGCAGTTCATTCTCGATAAGCTCCTACAATGAGCAGTTCTTC | . | TRBV15 | . | TRBJ2-1
CASGLAGGLQFF | TGTGCCAGTGGACTAGCGGGAGGGCTGCAGTTCTTC | few | TRBV27 | TRBD2 | TRBJ2-1
CASSLMALGGYGYTF | TGTGCCAGCAGCTTAATGGCCCTAGGGGGCTATGGCTACACCTTC | . | TRBV7-2 | . | TRBJ1-2
CASSLGEPAYNEQFF | TGTGCCAGCAGCTTAGGGGAGCCCGCCTACAATGAGCAGTTCTTC | . | TRBV7-9 | . | TRBJ2-1
CASGRAGYNEQFF | TGTGCCAGCGGGAGGGCCGGTTACAATGAGCAGTTCTTC | few | TRBV27 | TRBD2 | TRBJ2-1
CASRAGTLRETQYF | TGTGCCAGCAGGGCCGGGACACTTAGGGAGACCCAGTACTTC | . | TRBV12-3/TRBV12-4 | . | TRBJ2-5